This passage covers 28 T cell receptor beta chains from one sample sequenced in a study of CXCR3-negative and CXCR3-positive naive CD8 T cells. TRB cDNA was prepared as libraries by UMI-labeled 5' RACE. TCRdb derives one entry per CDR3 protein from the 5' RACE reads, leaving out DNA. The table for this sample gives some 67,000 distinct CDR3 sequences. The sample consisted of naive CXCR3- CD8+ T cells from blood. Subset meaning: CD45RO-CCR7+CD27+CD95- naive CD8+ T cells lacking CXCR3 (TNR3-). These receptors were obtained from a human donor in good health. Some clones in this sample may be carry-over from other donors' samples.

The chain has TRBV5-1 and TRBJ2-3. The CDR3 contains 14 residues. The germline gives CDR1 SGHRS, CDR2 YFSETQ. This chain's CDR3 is CASSLDTSPDTQYF.

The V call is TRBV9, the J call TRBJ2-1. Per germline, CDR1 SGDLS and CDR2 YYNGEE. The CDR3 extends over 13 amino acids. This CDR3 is CASSVNPNNEQFF.

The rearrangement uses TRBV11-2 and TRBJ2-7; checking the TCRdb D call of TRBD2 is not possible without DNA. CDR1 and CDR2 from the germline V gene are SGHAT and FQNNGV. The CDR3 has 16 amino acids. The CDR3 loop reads CASSLPPAGSSYEQYF.

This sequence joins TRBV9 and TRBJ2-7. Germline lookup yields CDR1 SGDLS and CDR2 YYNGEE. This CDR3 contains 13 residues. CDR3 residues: CASSVEVVTEQYF.

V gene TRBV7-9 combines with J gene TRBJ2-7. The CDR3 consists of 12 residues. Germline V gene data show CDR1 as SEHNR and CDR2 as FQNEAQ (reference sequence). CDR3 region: CASSLDLYERYF.

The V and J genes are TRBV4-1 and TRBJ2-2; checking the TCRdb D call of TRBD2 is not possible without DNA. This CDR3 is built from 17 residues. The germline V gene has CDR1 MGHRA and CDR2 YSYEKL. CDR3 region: CASSQGPGTANTGELFF.

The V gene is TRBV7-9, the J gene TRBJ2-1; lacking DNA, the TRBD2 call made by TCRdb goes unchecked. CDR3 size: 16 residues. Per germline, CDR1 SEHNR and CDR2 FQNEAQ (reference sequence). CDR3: CASSLKVTSGAPEQFF.

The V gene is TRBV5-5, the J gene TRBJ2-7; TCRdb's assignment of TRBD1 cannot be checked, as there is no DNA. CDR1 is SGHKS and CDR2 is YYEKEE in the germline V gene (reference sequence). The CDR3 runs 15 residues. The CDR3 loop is CASSAGTGGTYEQYF. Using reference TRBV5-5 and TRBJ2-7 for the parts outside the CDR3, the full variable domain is DAGVTQSPTHLIKTRGQQVTLRCSPISGHKSVSWYQQVLGQGPQFIFQYYEKEERGRGNFPDRFSARQFPNYSSELNVNALLLGDSALYLCASSAGTGGTYEQYFGPGTRLTVT.

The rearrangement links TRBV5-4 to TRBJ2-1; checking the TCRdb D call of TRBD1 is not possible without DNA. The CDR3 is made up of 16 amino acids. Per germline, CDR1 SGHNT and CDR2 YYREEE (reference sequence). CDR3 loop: CASSSFGQSFREEQFF.

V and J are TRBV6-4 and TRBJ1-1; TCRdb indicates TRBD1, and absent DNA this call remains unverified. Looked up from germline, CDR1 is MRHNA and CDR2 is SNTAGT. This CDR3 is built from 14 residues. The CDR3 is CASSPTDGRTEAFF.

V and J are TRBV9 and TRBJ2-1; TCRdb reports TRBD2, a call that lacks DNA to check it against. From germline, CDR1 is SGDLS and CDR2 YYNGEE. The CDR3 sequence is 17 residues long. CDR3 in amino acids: CASSVPEGGKDYNEQFF.

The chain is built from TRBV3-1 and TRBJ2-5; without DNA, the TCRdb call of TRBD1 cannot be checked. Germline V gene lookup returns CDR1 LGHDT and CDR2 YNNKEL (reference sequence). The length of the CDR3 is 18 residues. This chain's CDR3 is CASSQDVRDRDNQETQYF.

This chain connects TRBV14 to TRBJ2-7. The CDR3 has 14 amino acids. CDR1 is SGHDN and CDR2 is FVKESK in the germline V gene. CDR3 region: CASSQDSASHEQYF.

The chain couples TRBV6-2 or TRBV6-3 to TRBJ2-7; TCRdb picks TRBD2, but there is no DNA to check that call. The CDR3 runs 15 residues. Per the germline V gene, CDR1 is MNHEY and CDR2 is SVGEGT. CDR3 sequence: CASSPQDYAGREQYF.

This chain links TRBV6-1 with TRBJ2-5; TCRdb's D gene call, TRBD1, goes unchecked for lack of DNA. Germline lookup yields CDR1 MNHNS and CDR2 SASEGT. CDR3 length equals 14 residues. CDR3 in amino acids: CASSEHRGRETQYF.

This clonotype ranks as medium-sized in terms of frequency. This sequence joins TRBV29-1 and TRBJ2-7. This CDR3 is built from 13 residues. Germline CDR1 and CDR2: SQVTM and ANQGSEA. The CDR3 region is CSVEGSTAYEQYF.

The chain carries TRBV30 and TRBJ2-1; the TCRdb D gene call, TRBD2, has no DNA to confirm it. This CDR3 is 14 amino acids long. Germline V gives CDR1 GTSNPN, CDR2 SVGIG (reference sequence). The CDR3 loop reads CAWSLLAGYNEQFF.

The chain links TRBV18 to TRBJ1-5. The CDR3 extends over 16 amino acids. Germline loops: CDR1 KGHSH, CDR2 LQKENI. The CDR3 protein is CASSPAGIYSNQPQHF.

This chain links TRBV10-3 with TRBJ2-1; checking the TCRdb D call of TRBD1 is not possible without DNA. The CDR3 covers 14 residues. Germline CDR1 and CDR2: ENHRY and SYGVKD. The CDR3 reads CAINRRGPYNEQFF.

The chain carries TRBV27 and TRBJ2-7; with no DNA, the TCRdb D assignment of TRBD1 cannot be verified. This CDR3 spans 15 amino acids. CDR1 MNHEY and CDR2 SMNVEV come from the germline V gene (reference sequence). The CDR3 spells CASSWGGQGAYEQYF.

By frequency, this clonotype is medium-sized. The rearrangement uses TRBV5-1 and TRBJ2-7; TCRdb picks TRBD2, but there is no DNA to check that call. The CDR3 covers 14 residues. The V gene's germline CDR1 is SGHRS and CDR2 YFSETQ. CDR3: CASSPGLAGYEQYF.

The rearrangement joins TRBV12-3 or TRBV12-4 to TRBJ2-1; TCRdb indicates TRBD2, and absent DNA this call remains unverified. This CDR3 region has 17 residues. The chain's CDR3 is CASSFPTSGSGFYEQFF.

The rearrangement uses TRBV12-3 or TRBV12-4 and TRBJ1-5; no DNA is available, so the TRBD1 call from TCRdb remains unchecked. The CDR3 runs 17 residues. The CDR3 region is CASSFEEGTAPNLPQHF.

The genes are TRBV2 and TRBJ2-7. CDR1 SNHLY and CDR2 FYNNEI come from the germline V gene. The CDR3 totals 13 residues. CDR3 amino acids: CASSVGRVHEQYF.

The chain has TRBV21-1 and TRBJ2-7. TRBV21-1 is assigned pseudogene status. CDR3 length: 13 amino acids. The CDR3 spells CASSKVFSYEQYF.

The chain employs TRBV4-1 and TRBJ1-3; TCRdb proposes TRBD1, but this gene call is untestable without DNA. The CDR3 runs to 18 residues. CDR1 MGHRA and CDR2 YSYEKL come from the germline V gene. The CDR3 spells CASSPGEGTGPFWNTIYF.

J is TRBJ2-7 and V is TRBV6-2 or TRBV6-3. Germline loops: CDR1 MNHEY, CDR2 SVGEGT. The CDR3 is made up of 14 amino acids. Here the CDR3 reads CASRGAQVGYEQYF.

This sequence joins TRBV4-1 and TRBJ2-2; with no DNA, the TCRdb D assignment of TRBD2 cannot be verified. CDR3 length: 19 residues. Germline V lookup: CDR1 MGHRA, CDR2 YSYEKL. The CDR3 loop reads CASSQETGLAGADTGELFF.